Below are 22 T cell receptor beta chains sequenced from a single sample in a study of cytomegalovirus exposure and HLA in healthy donors. The PCR made use of 60 Vbeta and 13 Jbeta primers. The table came from immunoSEQ multiplex PCR; TCRdb's copy has only in-frame clones and leaves some out. The repertoire has 95,000 or so clones, 70% of them found once; the top ten carry more than 13%. Input material: PBMCs. These receptors all stem from a woman in her forties or fifties in good health and CMV-seropositive.

V usage is TRBV5-5 and J usage is TRBJ2-7; 9 bases agree with TRBD2. The V segment lost 2 bases and the J segment 2 bases; nucleotides outside the gene matches: 14. Per germline, CDR1 SGHKS and CDR2 YYEKEE (reference sequence). This CDR3 comprises 18 residues. Here the CDR3 DNA reads TGTGCCAGCAGCTTTAGGTCGTTCGCGGGAGGGTTTCCCTACGAGCAGTACTTC. Translation: CASSFRSFAGGFPYEQYF.

The chain combines TRBV21-1 with TRBJ1-1. TRBV21-1 is classified as a pseudogene. CDR3 length: 14 residues. The CDR3 loop is CASREGGVNTEAFF. The CDR3, as DNA: TGTGCCAGCAGGGAGGGGGGGGTGAACACTGAAGCTTTCTTT.

The rearrangement uses TRBV19 and TRBJ2-1; 8 bases agree with TRBD1. The CDR3 totals 14 residues. The V and J ends lost 7 bases and 4 bases, in that order; junction bases with no gene match: 6. The V gene's germline CDR1 is LNHDA and CDR2 SQIVND (reference sequence). CDR3 sequence (DNA): TGTGCCAGTAACCAACAGGGGGGATACAATGAGCAGTTCTTC. Translating it yields CASNQQGGYNEQFF.

The rearrangement joins TRBV2 to TRBJ2-5, with 7 positions matching TRBD1. Per germline, CDR1 SNHLY and CDR2 FYNNEI. Trimming took 6 bases from V and 1 from J; bases not matched to a gene: 2. This CDR3 comprises 13 residues. This CDR3 is CASSRDSQETQYF. Here the CDR3 DNA reads TGTGCCAGCAGCCGGGACAGCCAAGAGACCCAGTACTTC.

V is TRBV28 and J is TRBJ2-3; TRBD1 matches at 9 bases. The germline V gene encodes CDR1 MDHEN and CDR2 SYDVKM. The ends lost 1 base at V and 4 bases at J; junction bases unmatched: 6. CDR3 length: 16 amino acids. In DNA, the CDR3 is TGTGCCAGCAGTTTATTGGGACAGGGAGGCGCAGATACGCAGTATTTT. Protein sequence: CASSLLGQGGADTQYF.

The rearrangement uses TRBV28 and TRBJ1-1; a possible D gene is TRBD1 (5 bases). Germline V gives CDR1 MDHEN, CDR2 SYDVKM. The CDR3 contains 17 residues. V was shortened by 4 bases and J by 4 bases, with 22 bases between the two germline ends. For the CDR3, the DNA is TGTGCCAGCAGTTCGGGGGGGGGAGTGGGGTCGGGCACTGAAGCTTTCTTT. Residues: CASSSGGGVGSGTEAFF.

The V and J genes are TRBV19 and TRBJ2-3; 7 bases are a match to TRBD1. Germline lookup yields CDR1 LNHDA and CDR2 SQIVND (reference sequence). The CDR3 contains 17 residues. The junction had 16 bases not matched to a gene; V was cut back by 6 bases and J by 4 bases. CDR3 in amino acids: CASRSNTGQLAADTQYF. The CDR3 nucleotides are TGTGCCAGTAGATCTAATACGGGACAGCTAGCCGCAGATACGCAGTATTTT. The whole variable domain, remainder taken from reference TRBV19 and TRBJ2-3, is DGGITQSPKYLFRKEGQNVTLSCEQNLNHDAMYWYRQDPGQGLRLIYYSQIVNDFQKGDIAEGYSVSREKKESFPLTVTSAQKNPTAFYLCASRSNTGQLAADTQYFGPGTRLTVL.

This clone has more than one count but fewer than ten. The V call is TRBV4-1, the J call TRBJ2-7; D possibly corresponds to TRBD2 (6 bases). Germline V gene sequence: CDR1 MGHRA, CDR2 YSYEKL. The CDR3 covers 16 residues. V was cut by 4 bases and J by 0 bases, with 16 bases left in between. CDR3 residues: CASSLNSGRGSYEQYF. The DNA for the CDR3 is TGCGCCAGCAGCCTTAATTCCGGGAGAGGCTCCTACGAGCAGTACTTC.

The chain recombines TRBV18 with TRBJ1-4, with a possible D match to TRBD1 (5 bases). Germline CDR1 is KGHSH and CDR2 is LQKENI. The CDR3 has 13 residues. Trimming left V 3 bases short and J 7 bases short, with 9 bases between. The DNA of the CDR3 is TGTGCCAGCTCACCTGCGGGACTTGAAAAACTGTTTTTT. As protein: CASSPAGLEKLFF.

The table lists this clone with a count of one. The CDR3 sequence: CASSAGGAGSSYEQYF. CDR3 nucleotides: TGTGCCAGCAGCGCCGGCGGGGCGGGGAGCTCCTACGAGCAGTACTTC. The rearrangement links TRBV7-9 to TRBJ2-7; possibly TRBD2 for D (6 bases). Trimming shortened V by 5 bases and J by 0 bases, and 17 bases separated the two germline ends. The CDR3 covers 16 residues. Germline V gene lookup returns CDR1 SEHNR and CDR2 FQNEAQ (reference sequence).

The chain uses TRBV13 and TRBJ1-2; D unclear. The CDR3 spans 16 residues. CDR1 is PRHDT, CDR2 FYEKMQ, per germline (reference sequence). V shed 0 bases and J shed 1 base, with 12 bases lying between them. The CDR3: CASSLGKAGLNYGYTF. The CDR3 DNA reads as TGTGCCAGCAGCTTAGGGAAGGCAGGACTTAACTATGGCTACACCTTC.

The chain uses TRBV2 and TRBJ2-3; no clear D. Germline V lookup: CDR1 SNHLY, CDR2 FYNNEI. V was trimmed by 1 base and J by 2 bases, leaving 7 bases between them. This CDR3 contains 14 residues. The CDR3 DNA sequence: TGTGCCAGCAGTGAAGTCTCGGTCACAGATACGCAGTATTTT. Translated: CASSEVSVTDTQYF.

This clone showed up just once. CDR3 DNA: TGCGCCAGCAGCCAAGGATCTTTGCGGAACCTACAAGAGACCCAGTACTTC. Its translation is CASSQGSLRNLQETQYF. The rearrangement links TRBV4-1 to TRBJ2-5; no firm D call. The germline V gene has CDR1 MGHRA and CDR2 YSYEKL. The CDR3 spans 17 residues. V was cut by 1 base and J by 2 bases, with 17 bases left in between.

This rearrangement joins TRBV5-1 to TRBJ1-1, with a tentative D call TRBD1 (6 bases). V shed 7 bases and J shed 6 bases, with 13 bases lying between them. The CDR3 totals 12 residues. From germline, CDR1 is SGHRS and CDR2 YFSETQ. The CDR3 DNA sequence: TGCGCCAGCTCGCGGGAGGGGGCTGAAGCTTTCTTT. Translation: CASSREGAEAFF.

The chain combines TRBV7-9 with TRBJ1-2, with TRBD1 as a possible D gene (5 bases). Germline CDR1 is SEHNR and CDR2 is FQNEAQ (reference sequence). The V end was cut by 1 base, the J end by 7 bases, with 10 bases between. The CDR3 is made up of 13 amino acids. CDR3 DNA: TGTGCCAGCAGCTTAGGGCAGGGTGGTGGCTACACCTTC. The encoded protein is CASSLGQGGGYTF.

The rearrangement uses TRBV29-1 and TRBJ2-7; 9 positions agree with TRBD1. V dropped 2 bases and J dropped 5; count of bases not matched to a gene: 7. CDR3 length: 14 amino acids. CDR1 and CDR2 (germline): SQVTM, ANQGSEA. CDR3 sequence (DNA): TGCAGCGTTGAACGCGGGGACAGGGTAAACGAGCAGTACTTC. It specifies CSVERGDRVNEQYF.

The V gene is TRBV9, the J gene TRBJ2-1; D is perhaps TRBD2 (6 bases). CDR1 SGDLS and CDR2 YYNGEE come from the germline V gene. The CDR3 has 14 residues. V was shortened by 3 bases and J by 5 bases, with 12 bases between the two germline ends. CDR3 region: CASSAGLPHNEQFF. CDR3 DNA: TGTGCCAGCAGCGCGGGACTCCCACACAATGAGCAGTTCTTC.

The sample holds one count of this clone. The V and J genes are TRBV7-9 and TRBJ1-6, with D unclear. V gave up 4 bases and J gave up 14 bases, with 15 bases separating them. The CDR3 runs to 13 residues. Germline CDR1 is SEHNR and CDR2 is FQNEAQ (reference sequence). CDR3 amino acids: CASSSSLGGSLHF. The CDR3 DNA reads as TGTGCCAGCAGCTCCTCCCTTGGCGGGTCCCTCCACTTT.

The rearrangement links TRBV19 to TRBJ1-2; no firm D call. Deletions cut 2 bases from V and 7 bases from J, with 14 bases between. This CDR3 has 14 amino acids. Germline lookup yields CDR1 LNHDA and CDR2 SQIVND (reference sequence). Here the CDR3 reads CASSIQTAGLGYTF. The CDR3, as DNA: TGTGCCAGTAGTATACAGACCGCAGGACTTGGCTACACCTTC.

The genes are TRBV11-2 and TRBJ2-2; tentatively, D is TRBD2 (5 bases). CDR3 size: 14 residues. V lost 3 bases and J lost 8, with 13 bases in between. In germline, CDR1 is SGHAT, CDR2 FQNNGV. CDR3 nucleotide sequence: TGTGCCAGCAGCTTTGACGAGGTAGCGGGGGAGCTGTTTTTT. Protein product: CASSFDEVAGELFF.

This clone has a handful of counts. This chain links TRBV30 with TRBJ2-1; D unresolved. The length of the CDR3 is 14 residues. CDR1 is GTSNPN, CDR2 SVGIG, per germline (reference sequence). V gave up 0 bases and J gave up 6 bases, with 12 bases separating them. The CDR3 DNA follows: TGTGCCTGGAGTGTATCTCTCCTATCCAATGAGCAGTTCTTC. Translation gives CAWSVSLLSNEQFF.

This clone showed up just a few times. The chain is built from TRBV28 and TRBJ2-3; D is perhaps TRBD1 (5 bases). From germline, CDR1 is MDHEN and CDR2 SYDVKM. Trimming stripped 7 bases from V and 3 bases from J, with 17 bases between. CDR3 size: 15 residues. The CDR3 nucleotides read TGTGCCAGCACCCTGAAGGGGTTAGGGACAGATACGCAGTATTTT. Its translation is CASTLKGLGTDTQYF. The complete variable domain, with remaining parts taken from reference TRBV28 and TRBJ2-3, reads DVKVTQSSRYLVKRTGEKVFLECVQDMDHENMFWYRQDPGLGLRLIYFSYDVKMKEKGDIPEGYSVSREKKERFSLILESASTNQTSMYLCASTLKGLGTDTQYFGPGTRLTVL.